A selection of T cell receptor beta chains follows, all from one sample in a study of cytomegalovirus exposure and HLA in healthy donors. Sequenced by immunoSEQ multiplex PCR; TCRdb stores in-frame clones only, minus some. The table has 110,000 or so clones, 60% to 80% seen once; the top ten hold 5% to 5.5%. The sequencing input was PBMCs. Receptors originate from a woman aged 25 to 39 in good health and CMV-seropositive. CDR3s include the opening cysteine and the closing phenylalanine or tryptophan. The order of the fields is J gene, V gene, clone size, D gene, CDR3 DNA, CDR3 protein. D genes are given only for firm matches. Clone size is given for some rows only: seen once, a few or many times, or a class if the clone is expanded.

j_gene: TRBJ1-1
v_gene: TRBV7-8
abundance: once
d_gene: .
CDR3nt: TGTGCCAGCAGCTTAGTTTGGGGGCGGCGGAACACTGAAGCTTTCTTT
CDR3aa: CASSLVWGRRNTEAFF

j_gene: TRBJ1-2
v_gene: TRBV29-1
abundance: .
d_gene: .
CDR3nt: TGCAGCGTTGAAGCCTTAGGGGTGGGAGGTGGCTACACCTTC
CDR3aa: CSVEALGVGGGYTF

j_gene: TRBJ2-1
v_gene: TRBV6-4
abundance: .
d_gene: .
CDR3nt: TGTGCCAGCAGGAGGGGGGAGGGGACGGGGGAGCAGTTCTTC
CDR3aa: CASRRGEGTGEQFF

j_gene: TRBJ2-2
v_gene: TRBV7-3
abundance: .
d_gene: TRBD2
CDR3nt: TGTGCCAGCAGCTTCACTGGGCCGGGACTAAACGCCGGGGAGCTGTTTTTT
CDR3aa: CASSFTGPGLNAGELFF

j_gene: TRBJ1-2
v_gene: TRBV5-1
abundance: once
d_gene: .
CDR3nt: TGCGCCAGCAGCTTGGAGGGGGTCTCGACCTTC
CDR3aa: CASSLEGVSTF

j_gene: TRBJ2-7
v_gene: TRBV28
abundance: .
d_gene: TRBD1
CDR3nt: TGTGCCAGCAGTTTACCGGGACAGGGGGAACACCCCTACGAGCAGTACTTC
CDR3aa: CASSLPGQGEHPYEQYF

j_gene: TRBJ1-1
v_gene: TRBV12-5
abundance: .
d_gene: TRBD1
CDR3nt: TGTGCTAGTGGTGGTACAGGGGGCACTGAAGCTTTCTTT
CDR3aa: CASGGTGGTEAFF

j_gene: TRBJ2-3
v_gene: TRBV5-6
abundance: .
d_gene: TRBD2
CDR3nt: TGTGCCAGCAGCTGGGGACTAGCGGGGTACACAGATACGCAGTATTTT
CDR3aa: CASSWGLAGYTDTQYF

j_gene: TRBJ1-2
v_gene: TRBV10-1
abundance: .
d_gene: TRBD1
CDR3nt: TGCGCCAGCAGTCCGGGACAGGACTATGGCTACACCTTC
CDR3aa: CASSPGQDYGYTF

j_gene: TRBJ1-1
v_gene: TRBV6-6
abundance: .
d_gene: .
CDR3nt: TGTGCCAGCAGCCTTGGGGGGGCTGACACTGAAGCTTTCTTT
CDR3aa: CASSLGGADTEAFF

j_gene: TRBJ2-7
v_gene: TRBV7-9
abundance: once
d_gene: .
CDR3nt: TGTGCCAGCAGCCGACCAACGAGGGCTCTCGAGCAGTACTTC
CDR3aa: CASSRPTRALEQYF

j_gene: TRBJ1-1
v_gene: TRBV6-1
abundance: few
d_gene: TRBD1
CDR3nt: TGTGCCAGCAGTTCGACAGGGGGGCCTGAAGCTTTCTTT
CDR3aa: CASSSTGGPEAFF